Given below is one TCR beta chain in context. Its antigen remains unidentified. The sample comes from a study of high-grade serous ovarian cancer treatment subgroups. Whole-study context: Mean per sample: about 14,000 reads, some 7,300 unique TCR beta rearrangements.

Study-wide findings and caveats: Only CDR3 was analyzed; CDR1 and CDR2 were not. TCR clonal relatedness correlated positively with neoantigen level.

There are 14 residues in the CDR3. Germline V gene data show CDR1 as SEHNR and CDR2 as FQNEAQ (reference sequence). V was trimmed by 4 bases and J by 5 bases, leaving 9 bases between them. Tumor samples were obtained before definitive surgery or chemotherapy. The data were produced by immunoSEQ multiplex PCR, yet TCRdb's version contains in-frame clones alone and is incomplete. Among about 9,100 clones listed, roughly nine tenths were seen once. The V and J genes are TRBV7-9 and TRBJ2-6; D gene unclear. Sequencing was carried out using tumor tissue. The receptor was isolated from a human donor with high-grade serous ovarian cancer. Here the CDR3 DNA reads TGTGCCAGCAGCTCAACCCTTTGGGCCAACGTCCTGACTTTC. It encodes CASSSTLWANVLTF. The whole variable domain, filled in from reference TRBV7-9 and TRBJ2-6, reads DTGVSQNPRHKITKRGQNVTFRCDPISEHNRLYWYRQTLGQGPEFLTYFQNEAQLEKSRLLSDRFSAERPKGSFSTLEIQRTEQGDSAMYLCASSSTLWANVLTFGAGSRLTVL.